This TCR beta chain was observed in a study of T-cell memory formation after mild COVID-19. V lost 4 bases and J lost 1, with 11 bases in between. This CDR3 spans 15 amino acids. Germline CDR1 reads MDHEN; CDR2 reads SYDVKM. As regards this clonotype: As yet, its antigen is unknown.

Study-wide results and limits: In pre-infection memory, a portion of responding clones appeared, which suggested that cross-reactive memory joined. Among contracting clones, CD4+ were mainly CM/EM and CD8+ enriched in EMRA.

UMIs and sample barcodes were carried by the TCR alpha and TCR beta cDNA libraries that 5'RACE produced using constant-segment primers. TCRdb reprocessed the 5' RACE reads via MiXCR and lists one record per CDR3 protein. The sample holds about 180,000 distinct CDR3 sequences; around 20% are singletons and the top ten take 3.9%. J is TRBJ1-3 and V is TRBV28, with a tentative D call TRBD1 (6 bases). This TCR was sampled from a man aged 18 to 29 who had mild COVID-19 (a few samples of this study predate the infection). Cell type and time point are not known. The specimen sequenced was PBMCs or a T cell subset sorted from them (not recorded which). This CDR3 reads CASSSGGASGNTIYF. In DNA, the CDR3 is TGTGCCAGCAGTTCTGGGGGGGCGTCTGGAAACACCATATATTTT.